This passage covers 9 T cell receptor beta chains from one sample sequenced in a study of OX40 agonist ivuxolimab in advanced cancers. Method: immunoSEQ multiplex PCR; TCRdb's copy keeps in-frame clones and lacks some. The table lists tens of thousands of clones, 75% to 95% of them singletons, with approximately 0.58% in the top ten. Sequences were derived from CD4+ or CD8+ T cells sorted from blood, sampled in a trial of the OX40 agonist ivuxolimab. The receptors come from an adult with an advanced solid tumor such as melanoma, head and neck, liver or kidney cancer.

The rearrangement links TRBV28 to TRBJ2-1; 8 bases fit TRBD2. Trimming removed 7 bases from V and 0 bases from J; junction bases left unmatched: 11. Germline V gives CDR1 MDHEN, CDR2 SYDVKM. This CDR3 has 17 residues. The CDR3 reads CASTPSSGIISYNEQFF. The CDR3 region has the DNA TGTGCCAGCACCCCGAGTAGCGGGATCATCTCCTACAATGAGCAGTTCTTC.

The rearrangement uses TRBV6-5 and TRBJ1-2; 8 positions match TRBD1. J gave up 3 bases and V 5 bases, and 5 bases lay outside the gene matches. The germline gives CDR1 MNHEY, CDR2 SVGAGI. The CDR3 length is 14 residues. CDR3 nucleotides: TGTGCCAGCAGTAGGGGACAGGAGGACTATGGCTACACCTTC. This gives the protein CASSRGQEDYGYTF.

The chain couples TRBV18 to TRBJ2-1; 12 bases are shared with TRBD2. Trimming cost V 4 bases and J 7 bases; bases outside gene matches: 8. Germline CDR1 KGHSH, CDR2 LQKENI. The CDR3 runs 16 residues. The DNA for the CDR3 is TGTGCCAGCTCACTTATGACTAGCGGGAGTTTAAATGAGCAGTTCTTC. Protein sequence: CASSLMTSGSLNEQFF. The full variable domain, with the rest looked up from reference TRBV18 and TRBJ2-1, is NAGVMQNPRHLVRRRGQEARLRCSPMKGHSHVYWYRQLPEEGLKFMVYLQKENIIDESGMPKERFSAEFPKEGPSILRIQQVVRGDSAAYFCASSLMTSGSLNEQFFGPGTRLTVL.

The CDR3 DNA sequence: TGTGCCAGCAGGGGGGGACACACCTCTGGAAACACCATATATTTT. This codes for CASRGGHTSGNTIYF. V and J are TRBV25-1 and TRBJ1-3, with a weak D call TRBD1 (6 bases). Trimming removed 6 bases from V and 0 bases from J, with 12 bases in between. This CDR3 is built from 15 residues. Germline loops: CDR1 MGHDK, CDR2 SYGVNS.

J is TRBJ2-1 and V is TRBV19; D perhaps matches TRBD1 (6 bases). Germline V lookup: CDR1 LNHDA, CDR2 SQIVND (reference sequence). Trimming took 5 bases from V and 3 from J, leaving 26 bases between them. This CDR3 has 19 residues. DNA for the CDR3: TGTGCCAGTAGTCGGTCCCCCGCACAGGGCGTCCCCCTCTACAATGAGCAGTTCTTC. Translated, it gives CASSRSPAQGVPLYNEQFF.

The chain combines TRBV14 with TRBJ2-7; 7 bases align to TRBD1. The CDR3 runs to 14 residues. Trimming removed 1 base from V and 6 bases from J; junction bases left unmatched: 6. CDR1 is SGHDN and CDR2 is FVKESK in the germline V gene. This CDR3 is CASSQVPPGGEQYF. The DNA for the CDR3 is TGTGCCAGCAGCCAAGTCCCCCCAGGGGGCGAGCAGTACTTC. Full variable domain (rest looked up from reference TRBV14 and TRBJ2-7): EAGVTQFPSHSVIEKGQTVTLRCDPISGHDNLYWYRRVMGKEIKFLLHFVKESKQDESGMPNNRFLAERTGGTYSTLKVQPAELEDSGVYFCASSQVPPGGEQYFGPGTRLTVT.

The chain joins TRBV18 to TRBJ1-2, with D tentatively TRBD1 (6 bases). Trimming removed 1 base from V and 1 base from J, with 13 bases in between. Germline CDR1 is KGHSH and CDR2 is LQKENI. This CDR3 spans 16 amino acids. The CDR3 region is CASSPRGPPNNYGYTF. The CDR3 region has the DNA TGTGCCAGCTCACCACGGGGGCCACCTAATAACTATGGCTACACCTTC.

This CDR3 is CASSQDQGGFSVYNEQFF. The CDR3 DNA reads TGCGCCAGCAGCCAAGATCAAGGGGGGTTTAGCGTTTACAATGAGCAGTTCTTC. The chain uses TRBV4-3 and TRBJ2-1; either TRBD1 or TRBD2 may fit D (6 bases each). Germline CDR1 LGHNA, CDR2 YSLEER. This CDR3 comprises 18 residues. Trimming removed 0 bases from V and 4 bases from J, with 19 bases in between.

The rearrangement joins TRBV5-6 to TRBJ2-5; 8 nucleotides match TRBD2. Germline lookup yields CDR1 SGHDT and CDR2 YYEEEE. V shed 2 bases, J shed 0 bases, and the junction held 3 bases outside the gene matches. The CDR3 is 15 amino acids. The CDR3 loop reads CASSLSGRNQETQYF. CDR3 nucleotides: TGTGCCAGCAGCTTAAGCGGGAGAAACCAAGAGACCCAGTACTTC.